The clone carrying this T cell receptor (beta chain) occurred a few times. The V and J ends lost 3 bases and 5 bases, in that order; junction bases with no gene match: 10. Germline V gene sequence: CDR1 MGHDK, CDR2 SYGVNS. This CDR3 region has 17 residues. MiXCR, run by TCRdb on the RT-PCR reads, gives a single entry per CDR3 protein. The sample records around 750,000 distinct CDR3 sequences, approximately 22% being singletons. The data originate from a study of response to subunit inactivated influenza vaccine. This TCR came from a man aged 45-60 years who received an inactivated influenza vaccine. The chain uses TRBV25-1 and TRBJ2-1; 10 bases align to TRBD2. The material was PBMCs from blood, obtained about 5 days after vaccination. The CDR3 spells CASSEGLLAGANNEQFF. CDR3 nucleotide sequence: TGTGCCAGCAGTGAGGGCCTCCTAGCGGGGGCAAACAATGAGCAGTTCTTC.